This entry concerns a single T cell receptor (beta chain). Antigen specificity is unknown. The data derive from a study of graft-versus-host responses after intestinal transplantation. In the study overall: Each recipient received a multivisceral, liver-intestinal, or isolated intestinal graft. All of the recipients had induction that used anti-thymocyte globulin, then tacrolimus and steroids for around three years. Study conclusions and caveats: Some patients had graft-donor T cell macrochimerism, and their allografts showed high graft-versus-host to host-versus-graft clonal ratios.

Assay used: immunoSEQ multiplex PCR; TCRdb lists only in-frame clones, some missing. The data show approximately 90,000 clones, 91% seen once. The CDR3 length is 14 residues. Deletions cut 0 bases from V and 0 bases from J, with 7 bases between. Per germline, CDR1 SGHRS and CDR2 YFSETQ. The TCR comes from a human donor who was the organ donor for an intestinal transplant. The chain links TRBV5-1 to TRBJ2-7, with D possibly TRBD1 on 5 matching bases. The sequencing used unstimulated CD8+ T cells sorted from spleen or lymph node cells, collected before transplant. CDR3 bases: TGCGCCAGCAGCTTGGACAGGACCTCCTACGAGCAGTACTTC. Amino acids: CASSLDRTSYEQYF. The whole variable domain, remainder taken from reference TRBV5-1 and TRBJ2-7, is KAGVTQTPRYLIKTRGQQVTLSCSPISGHRSVSWYQQTPGQGLQFLFEYFSETQRNKGNFPGRFSGRQFSNSRSEMNVSTLELGDSALYLCASSLDRTSYEQYFGPGTRLTVT.